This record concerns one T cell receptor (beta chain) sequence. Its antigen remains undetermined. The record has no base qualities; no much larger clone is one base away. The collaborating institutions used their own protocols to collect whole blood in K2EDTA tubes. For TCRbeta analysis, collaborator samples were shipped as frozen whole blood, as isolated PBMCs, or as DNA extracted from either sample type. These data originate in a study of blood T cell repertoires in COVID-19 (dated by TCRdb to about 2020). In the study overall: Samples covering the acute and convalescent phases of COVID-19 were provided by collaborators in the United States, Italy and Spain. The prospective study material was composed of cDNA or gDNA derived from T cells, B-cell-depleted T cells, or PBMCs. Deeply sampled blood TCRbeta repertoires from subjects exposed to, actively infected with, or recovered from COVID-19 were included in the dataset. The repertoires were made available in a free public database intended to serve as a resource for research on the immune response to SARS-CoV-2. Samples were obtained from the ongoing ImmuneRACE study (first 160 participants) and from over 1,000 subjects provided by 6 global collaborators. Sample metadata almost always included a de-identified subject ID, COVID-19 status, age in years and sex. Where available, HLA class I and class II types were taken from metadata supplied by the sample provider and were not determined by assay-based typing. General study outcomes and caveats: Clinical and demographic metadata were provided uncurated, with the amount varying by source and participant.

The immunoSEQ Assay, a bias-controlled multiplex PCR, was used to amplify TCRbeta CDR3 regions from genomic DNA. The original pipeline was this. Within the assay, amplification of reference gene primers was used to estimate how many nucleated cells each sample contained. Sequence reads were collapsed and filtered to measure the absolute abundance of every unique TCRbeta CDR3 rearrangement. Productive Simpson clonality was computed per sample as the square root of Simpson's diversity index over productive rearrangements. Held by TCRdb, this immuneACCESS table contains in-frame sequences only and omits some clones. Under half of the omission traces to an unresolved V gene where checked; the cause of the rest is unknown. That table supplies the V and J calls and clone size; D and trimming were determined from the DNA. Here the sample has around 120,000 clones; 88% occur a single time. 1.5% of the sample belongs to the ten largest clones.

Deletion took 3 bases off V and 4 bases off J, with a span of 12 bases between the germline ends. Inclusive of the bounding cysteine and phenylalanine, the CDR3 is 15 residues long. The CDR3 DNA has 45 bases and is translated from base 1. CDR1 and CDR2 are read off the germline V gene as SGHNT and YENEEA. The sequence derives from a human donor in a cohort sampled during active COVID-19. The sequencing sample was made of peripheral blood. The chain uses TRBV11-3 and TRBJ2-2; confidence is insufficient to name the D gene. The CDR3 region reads CASSLIAGTTGELFF. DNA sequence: TGTGCCAGCAGCTTGATCGCCGGTACCACCGGGGAGCTGTTTTTT.